One sample yielded the 32 T cell receptor beta chains listed below, sequenced in a study of blood T cell repertoires in COVID-19. Assay used: immunoSEQ multiplex PCR; TCRdb lists only in-frame clones, some missing. There are around 240,000 clones in the sample; roughly 83% occur only once, and around 7.2% lies in the top ten. Sequenced material: peripheral blood. The source of these receptors is a woman aged 45 to 65 with acute or convalescent COVID-19.

The chain carries TRBV2 and TRBJ1-2; D gene uncertain. V was trimmed by 3 bases and J by 8 bases, leaving 10 bases between them. The germline gives CDR1 SNHLY, CDR2 FYNNEI. The CDR3 sequence is 12 residues long. The CDR3 region is CASSDRGSGYTF. CDR3 nucleotides: TGTGCCAGCAGTGACCGTGGGAGCGGCTACACCTTC.

J is TRBJ2-7 and V is TRBV2; TRBD1 might be the D (5 bases). Between the trimmed V and J ends, which lost 7 bases and 6 bases, there was a span of 10 bases. The V gene's germline CDR1 is SNHLY and CDR2 FYNNEI. The length of the CDR3 is 11 residues. As DNA, the CDR3 is TGTGCCAGCACCCCCCAGGGCGAGCAGTACTTC. This encodes CASTPQGEQYF.

This clone was seen a handful of times. The genes are TRBV7-2 and TRBJ2-3; D is perhaps TRBD2 (5 bases). The CDR3 sequence is 14 residues long. Germline assignment: CDR1 SGHTA and CDR2 FQGNSA. The V and J ends lost 5 bases and 3 bases respectively, with 12 bases between them. In nucleotides, the CDR3 is TGTGCCAGCAGCCTCGACCTAGCTACAGATACGCAGTATTTT. Translated: CASSLDLATDTQYF.

The chain is built from TRBV15 and TRBJ2-1, with a possible D match to TRBD2 (6 bases). Germline V gene data show CDR1 as LNHNV and CDR2 as YYDKDF (reference sequence). The ends were cut back, 5 bases at V and 6 bases at J, with 14 bases in the middle. This CDR3 comprises 14 residues. The DNA of the CDR3 is TGTGCCACCAGCTCGCCCGGGACTCCCAATGAGCAGTTCTTC. Its translation is CATSSPGTPNEQFF.

The rearrangement links TRBV28 to TRBJ2-1; 7 bases agree with TRBD2. Trimming removed 3 bases from V and 1 base from J; junction bases left unmatched: 9. The V gene's germline CDR1 is MDHEN and CDR2 SYDVKM. This CDR3 contains 17 residues. The CDR3 sequence: CASSLTLGEGSYNEQFF. CDR3 nucleotides: TGTGCCAGCAGTTTGACCCTTGGGGAGGGTTCCTACAATGAGCAGTTCTTC.

This clone was found a few times. The J gene is TRBJ1-2, the V gene TRBV19; 10 positions agree with TRBD1. CDR3 length: 14 residues. The germline CDR1 and CDR2 sequences are LNHDA and SQIVND (reference sequence). V gave up 8 bases and J gave up 4 bases; unmatched junction bases: 7. This CDR3 reads CASRDRGLGYGYTF. The CDR3 coding sequence is TGTGCCAGTCGAGACAGGGGGCTCGGCTATGGCTACACCTTC.

The chain combines TRBV2 with TRBJ2-5; 13 nucleotides line up with TRBD2. Germline CDR1 SNHLY, CDR2 FYNNEI. This CDR3 spans 16 amino acids. Trimming at V came to 7 bases and at J to 4 bases, leaving 9 bases not matched to a gene. This CDR3 is CASKQLAGGRRETQYF. CDR3 in DNA: TGTGCCAGCAAACAACTAGCGGGAGGGCGGAGAGAGACCCAGTACTTC.

The chain carries TRBV18 and TRBJ2-1; D unresolved. The germline V gene has CDR1 KGHSH and CDR2 LQKENI. V was shortened by 2 bases and J by 0 bases, with 8 bases between the two germline ends. The CDR3 has 15 amino acids. The CDR3 coding sequence is TGTGCCAGCTCACCAGCGGTAACCTCCTACAATGAGCAGTTCTTC. Protein product: CASSPAVTSYNEQFF.

This rearrangement joins TRBV5-4 to TRBJ2-5, with D possibly TRBD1 on 5 matching bases. Germline CDR1 reads SGHNT; CDR2 reads YYREEE (reference sequence). V lost 6 bases and J lost 0, with 12 bases in between. The CDR3 is made up of 14 amino acids. In DNA, the CDR3 is TGTGCCAGCACCATACACAGGTACCAAGAGACCCAGTACTTC. This sequence encodes CASTIHRYQETQYF.

The rearrangement uses TRBV15 and TRBJ1-2; D is possibly TRBD1 (6 bases). CDR3 size: 14 residues. Germline V gives CDR1 LNHNV, CDR2 YYDKDF (reference sequence). V was pared by 1 base and J by 6 bases, with 12 bases between. The CDR3, as DNA: TGTGCCACCAGCAGAGCCAGGACAGCGGATGGCTACACCTTC. Translation gives CATSRARTADGYTF.

This sequence joins TRBV12-3 or TRBV12-4 and TRBJ1-6; D remains ambiguous. This CDR3 is 13 amino acids long. V lost 6 bases, J lost 6 bases, and 9 bases lay in between. The CDR3 region has the DNA TGTGCCAGCAGCCGGGAGCGTAATTCACCCCTCCACTTT. Residues: CASSRERNSPLHF.

The chain has TRBV28 and TRBJ2-3; 10 bases are a match to TRBD1. Trimming cost V 10 bases and J 3 bases; bases outside gene matches: 4. This CDR3 is 13 amino acids long. The germline V gene encodes CDR1 MDHEN and CDR2 SYDVKM. CDR3 in amino acids: CAIGTGVTDTQYF. The CDR3, as DNA: TGTGCCATCGGGACAGGGGTGACAGATACGCAGTATTTT.

This sequence joins TRBV7-2 and TRBJ2-7; 8 bases match TRBD1. The V gene end was trimmed by 1 base and the J gene end by 4 bases; junction bases not matched to a gene: 3. Per germline, CDR1 SGHTA and CDR2 FQGNSA. The CDR3 spans 14 residues. Written as DNA, the CDR3 is TGTGCCAGCAGCTTAGGGGACAGGCAATACGAGCAGTACTTC. Its protein is CASSLGDRQYEQYF.

This clone was counted a single time. The V and J genes are TRBV5-1 and TRBJ2-2, with D possibly being TRBD2 (5 bases). The CDR3 has 15 amino acids. The germline V gene has CDR1 SGHRS and CDR2 YFSETQ. Between the trimmed V and J ends, which lost 4 bases and 4 bases, there was a span of 14 bases. CDR3 protein: CASSVSRRLTGELFF. The CDR3 DNA is TGCGCCAGCAGCGTCAGCCGGAGGCTCACCGGGGAGCTGTTTTTT.

This clone was counted between two and nine times. The V and J genes are TRBV18 and TRBJ2-7; 8 nucleotides match TRBD2. The germline V gene encodes CDR1 KGHSH and CDR2 LQKENI. This CDR3 region has 16 residues. J gave up 6 bases and V 3 bases, and 13 bases lay outside the gene matches. CDR3 coding DNA: TGTGCCAGCTCACCGGCCAGCGGGAGAAGCCGGGGCGAGCAGTACTTC. Translated: CASSPASGRSRGEQYF.

The rearrangement links TRBV11-3 to TRBJ2-1; possible D gene TRBD1, 7 bases. The CDR3 extends over 15 amino acids. CDR1 is SGHNT and CDR2 is YENEEA in the germline V gene. Trimming cost V 5 bases and J 4 bases, with 15 bases left between them. CDR3 coding DNA: TGTGCCAGCAGCAAGGTCCAGGGGGGATACAATGAGCAGTTCTTC. Protein: CASSKVQGGYNEQFF.

This rearrangement joins TRBV5-4 to TRBJ2-1, with D hard to call. The V and J ends lost 5 bases and 9 bases respectively, with 18 bases between them. The CDR3 extends over 14 amino acids. Per germline, CDR1 SGHNT and CDR2 YYREEE (reference sequence). The CDR3 sequence is CASRPRSESTEQFF. In DNA, the CDR3 is TGTGCCAGCAGGCCCCGGAGTGAGTCCACTGAGCAGTTCTTC.

In its sample, this clone was seen once. This chain uses TRBV27 with TRBJ1-2, with D unresolved. The CDR3 sequence is 13 residues long. Trimming took 0 bases from V and 4 from J, leaving 6 bases between them. Germline V lookup: CDR1 MNHEY, CDR2 SMNVEV (reference sequence). CDR3 amino acids: CASSLSRVYGYTF. The CDR3 nucleotides are TGTGCCAGCAGTTTATCTCGCGTCTATGGCTACACCTTC.

The chain carries TRBV10-2 and TRBJ1-3; D possibly corresponds to TRBD1 (6 bases). V was trimmed by 7 bases and J by 4 bases, leaving 14 bases between them. The germline V gene has CDR1 WSHSY and CDR2 SAAADI. The length of the CDR3 is 14 residues. This chain's CDR3 is CASTRTAGGNTIYF. In DNA, the CDR3 is TGCGCCAGCACTCGGACAGCTGGAGGAAACACCATATATTTT.

The chain joins TRBV11-2 to TRBJ2-2; 8 bases agree with TRBD2. This CDR3 has 17 residues. Germline CDR1 and CDR2: SGHAT and FQNNGV. V was clipped by 0 bases and J by 3 bases; unmatched bases: 6. The CDR3 loop reads CASSLDRVAGYTGELFF. The DNA of the CDR3 is TGTGCCAGCAGCTTAGATCGGGTAGCGGGGTACACCGGGGAGCTGTTTTTT.

Only one count was recorded for this clone. The J gene is TRBJ1-1, the V gene TRBV6-5, with no clear D. The V end lost 4 bases, the J end lost 0 bases, and 12 bases lay between the germline ends. The CDR3 is 15 residues long. From germline, CDR1 is MNHEY and CDR2 SVGAGI. CDR3 in amino acids: CASSSPGKMNTEAFF. The DNA of the CDR3 is TGTGCCAGCAGTTCCCCGGGAAAAATGAACACTGAAGCTTTCTTT.

The chain has TRBV4-3 and TRBJ1-5, with D unclear. Looked up from germline, CDR1 is LGHNA and CDR2 is YSLEER. Trimming stripped 1 base from V and 8 bases from J, with 12 bases between. CDR3 length equals 14 residues. CDR3 protein: CASSQGLVGEPQHF. In DNA form, the CDR3 reads TGCGCCAGCAGCCAAGGCTTAGTGGGCGAGCCCCAGCATTTT.

This clone came up many times. The V call is TRBV11-2, the J call TRBJ2-7, with 7 bases identical to TRBD1. Germline V gene sequence: CDR1 SGHAT, CDR2 FQNNGV. V trimming: 5 bases; J trimming: 3 bases; junction bases outside the gene matches: 1. CDR3 length equals 12 residues. The CDR3 here is CASSRQGYEQYF. The CDR3 DNA follows: TGTGCCAGCAGCCGACAGGGCTACGAGCAGTACTTC.

V gene TRBV18 combines with J gene TRBJ2-1, with TRBD2 matching 8 bases. J was trimmed by 7 bases and V by 4 bases; bases with no gene match: 21. Germline lookup yields CDR1 KGHSH and CDR2 LQKENI. The CDR3 covers 19 residues. The CDR3 nucleotides read TGTGCCAGCTCACTTAGGGTCGATGGCAGCGGGAGTGATCGGAATGAGCAGTTCTTC. Residues: CASSLRVDGSGSDRNEQFF.

The chain is built from TRBV5-5 and TRBJ2-6; 8 nucleotides align to TRBD1. V lost 4 bases to trimming and J lost 0 bases; unmatched junction nucleotides: 12. Germline V gives CDR1 SGHKS, CDR2 YYEKEE (reference sequence). The CDR3 loop spans 19 amino acids. The CDR3 is CASSVSIVTGGSGANVLTF. CDR3 nucleotides: TGTGCCAGCAGCGTAAGCATCGTTACAGGGGGCTCTGGGGCCAACGTCCTGACTTTC.

This chain uses TRBV5-1 with TRBJ2-2; the match to TRBD1 covers 7 bases. V was clipped by 2 bases and J by 1 base; unmatched bases: 2. Germline V lookup: CDR1 SGHRS, CDR2 YFSETQ. This CDR3 comprises 15 residues. The CDR3 coding sequence is TGCGCCAGCAGCTTTGGGACAGAGAACACCGGGGAGCTGTTTTTT. Residues: CASSFGTENTGELFF. Combining the CDR3 with reference TRBV5-1 and TRBJ2-2 gives the whole variable domain KAGVTQTPRYLIKTRGQQVTLSCSPISGHRSVSWYQQTPGQGLQFLFEYFSETQRNKGNFPGRFSGRQFSNSRSEMNVSTLELGDSALYLCASSFGTENTGELFFGEGSRLTVL.

About this clone: The junction differs from germline at one of its ends, possibly a read error. The chain combines TRBV6-9 with TRBJ2-1; 8 bases match TRBD1. CDR3 length: 16 amino acids. Looked up from germline, CDR1 is MNHGY and CDR2 is SVAAGI. The CDR3 DNA is TGTGCCAGCAATTATCTCGACAGGGGTAATCGAAATGAGCAGTTCTTC. It is translated as CASNYLDRGNRNEQFF.

This chain links TRBV28 with TRBJ1-3; no reliable D call. This CDR3 spans 15 amino acids. Trimming cost V 6 bases and J 1 base, with 13 bases left between them. Germline V CDR1 and CDR2: MDHEN, SYDVKM. CDR3 coding DNA: TGTGCCAGCAGGCAGCAGGTCATTTCTGGAAACACCATATATTTT. Protein sequence: CASRQQVISGNTIYF.

The chain carries TRBV3-1 (or the pseudogene TRBV3-2) and TRBJ2-7; TRBD2 matches 7 bases. Germline CDR1 LGHDT, CDR2 YNNKEL (reference sequence). Germline trimming cut 3 bases from V and 6 bases from J; bases unmatched to any gene: 8. The CDR3 has 14 amino acids. Here the CDR3 reads CASSHGGVGGEQYF. In DNA form, the CDR3 reads TGTGCCAGCAGCCATGGGGGGGTGGGAGGCGAGCAGTACTTC.

The genes are TRBV19 and TRBJ1-1; 8 bases align to TRBD1. V shed 6 bases, J shed 4 bases, and the junction held 4 bases outside the gene matches. The CDR3 sequence is 13 residues long. Per the germline V gene, CDR1 is LNHDA and CDR2 is SQIVND (reference sequence). CDR3 sequence: CASSITGGTEAFF. The CDR3 bases are TGTGCCAGTAGCATTACAGGGGGCACTGAAGCTTTCTTT.

The V call is TRBV19, the J call TRBJ1-4; the match to TRBD1 covers 11 bases. The CDR3 contains 15 residues. With V trimmed by 7 bases and J by 7 bases, 8 bases remained unmatched. Germline V gives CDR1 LNHDA, CDR2 SQIVND (reference sequence). CDR3 residues: CASKGTGGVREKLFF. The CDR3, as DNA: TGTGCCAGTAAAGGGACAGGGGGTGTTCGTGAAAAACTGTTTTTT.

This clone was seen a handful of times. The chain uses TRBV12-3 or TRBV12-4 and TRBJ2-5; D is uncertain. The length of the CDR3 is 13 residues. Trimming left V 6 bases short and J 1 base short, with 9 bases between. For the CDR3, the DNA is TGTGCCAGCAGCCCAACTCGCCAAGAGACCCAGTACTTC. It encodes CASSPTRQETQYF.